This is a list of T cell receptor beta chains from one sample in a study of blood T cells in healthy people across ages. MiXCR was run by TCRdb on the 5' RACE reads, yielding one entry per CDR3 protein. The data hold about 680,000 distinct CDR3 sequences, with approximately 50% observed a single time. Source material: blood. The receptor source for this set is a woman aged 60-75 years in good health. CDR3s include the opening cysteine and the closing phenylalanine or tryptophan. The order of the fields is clone size, V gene, D gene, J gene, CDR3 protein, CDR3 DNA. A D gene is named only where the DNA matches it firmly. Clone sizes are given selectively: once, few, many, or a class where the clone is expanded.

few,TRBV3-1,TRBD2,TRBJ2-5,CASSQRSGRAWETQYF,TGTGCCAGCAGCCAACGTAGCGGGAGGGCTTGGGAGACCCAGTACTTC
few,TRBV20-1,NA,TRBJ1-6,CSARDHEGSPLHF,TGCAGTGCTAGAGATCACGAGGGTTCACCCCTCCACTTT
few,TRBV28,NA,TRBJ2-7,CASAWGYEQYF,TGTGCCAGCGCATGGGGCTACGAGCAGTACTTC
NA,TRBV5-1,TRBD2,TRBJ2-7,CASSLTSVPYEQYF,TGCGCCAGCAGCTTGACTAGCGTCCCCTACGAGCAGTACTTC
once,TRBV27,NA,TRBJ1-5,CASSPGTLNQPQHF,TGTGCCAGCAGTCCCGGGACACTGAATCAGCCCCAGCATTTT
few,TRBV20-1,TRBD2,TRBJ2-7,CSAPLAWDYNEQYF,TGCAGTGCGCCACTAGCGTGGGACTACAATGAGCAGTACTTC
NA,TRBV15,NA,TRBJ2-7,CTTSRDLRRTSSYEQYF,TGTACCACCAGCAGAGATCTCCGGCGGACGAGCTCCTACGAGCAGTACTTC
few,TRBV20-1,TRBD2,TRBJ2-3,CSARGAPSGSTDTQYF,TGCAGTGCTAGAGGGGCGCCTAGCGGGAGTACAGATACGCAGTATTTT
few,TRBV7-9,TRBD2,TRBJ2-1,CASSHTGAGEIAYNEQFF,TGTGCCAGCAGTCACACCGGGGCGGGGGAGATTGCCTACAATGAGCAGTTCTTC
NA,TRBV6-4,TRBD1,TRBJ2-3,CASSPLGTGSSDTQYF,TGTGCCAGCTCTCCCCTTGGGACAGGGTCATCAGATACGCAGTATTTT